Here is one TCR beta chain with its context. Original processing notes: Estimated nucleated cell counts came from reference gene primer amplification. Libraries were prepared by immunoSEQ multiplex PCR; TCRdb keeps only in-frame clonotypes and omits some of them. The V and J calls and clone size come from that table; D and trimming were worked out from the DNA. The table shows hundreds of thousands of clones, with approximately 77% occurring only once. CDR3 length equals 15 residues. The V gene lost 2 bases and the J gene lost 4 bases, with 11 bases spanning the gap. The V gene's germline CDR1 is LGHNA and CDR2 YSLEER. This specimen belongs to a study of blood T cell repertoires in COVID-19. The overall study: The United States, Italy and Spain supplied acute and convalescent COVID-19 samples. T cells, B-cell-depleted T cells, or PBMCs provided the cDNA or gDNA that served as material.

The sequenced sample consisted of peripheral blood. The chain links TRBV4-3 to TRBJ2-2; D is uncertain. The TCR originated in an elderly woman with acute or convalescent COVID-19. In DNA, the CDR3 is TGCGCCAGCAGCCAAAGCCAGGTCCCCACCGGGGAGCTGTTTTTT. The encoded protein is CASSQSQVPTGELFF.